This entry lists 5 T cell receptor beta chains sequenced from one sample in a study of OX40 agonist ivuxolimab in advanced cancers. The assay was immunoSEQ multiplex PCR, and TCRdb's table has in-frame clones only and misses some. Seen here are tens of thousands of clones, around 84% observed once, and the top ten hold about 5.1%. This specimen was CD4+ or CD8+ T cells sorted from blood, taken in a trial of the OX40 agonist ivuxolimab. These receptors were taken from an adult with an advanced solid tumor such as melanoma, head and neck, liver or kidney cancer.

The V and J genes are TRBV6-6 and TRBJ1-2, with a possible D match to TRBD1 (5 bases). The germline V gene has CDR1 MNHNY and CDR2 SVGAGI (reference sequence). With 0 bases removed from V and 7 bases from J, the gap between germline ends came to 18 bases. The CDR3 runs 16 residues. The DNA of the CDR3 is TGTGCCAGCAGTTACTCGAAACCACAAGTCGGGGGTGGCTACACCTTC. Translating it yields CASSYSKPQVGGGYTF.

This clone was picked up a small number of times. V gene TRBV9 combines with J gene TRBJ1-2; perhaps TRBD1 as D (5 bases). Germline values: CDR1 SGDLS, CDR2 YYNGEE. V was pared by 3 bases and J by 5 bases, with 11 bases between. This CDR3 region has 13 residues. The CDR3 bases are TGTGCCAGCAGCGAAGCGGGGGGATATGGCTACACCTTC. It specifies CASSEAGGYGYTF.

The chain couples TRBV12-5 to TRBJ2-7; D is perhaps TRBD1 or TRBD2 (6 bases each). V was shortened by 3 bases and J by 7 bases, with 16 bases between the two germline ends. This CDR3 is 14 amino acids long. Germline assignment: CDR1 LGHNT and CDR2 FRNRAP. CDR3 sequence reads: CASGLEGGYREQYF. CDR3 bases: TGTGCTAGTGGTTTAGAAGGGGGGTATAGGGAGCAGTACTTC. The full variable domain, with the rest looked up from reference TRBV12-5 and TRBJ2-7, is DARVTQTPRHKVTEMGQEVTMRCQPILGHNTVFWYRQTMMQGLELLAYFRNRAPLDDSGMPKDRFSAEMPDATLATLKIQPSEPRDSAVYFCASGLEGGYREQYFGPGTRLTVT.

V and J are TRBV14 and TRBJ2-2; D remains ambiguous. The V end lost 2 bases, the J end lost 8 bases, and 9 bases lay between the germline ends. Germline V gene lookup returns CDR1 SGHDN and CDR2 FVKESK. The CDR3 totals 13 residues. The chain's CDR3 is CASSQSVAGELFF. CDR3 bases: TGTGCCAGCAGCCAATCTGTTGCGGGGGAGCTGTTTTTT.

The chain links TRBV28 to TRBJ1-4; D unresolved. From germline, CDR1 is MDHEN and CDR2 SYDVKM. Trimming pared 5 bases from V and 7 bases from J, leaving 8 bases between. This CDR3 has 12 residues. This chain's CDR3 is CASSGPSEKLFF. DNA for the CDR3: TGTGCCAGCAGTGGCCCTAGTGAAAAACTGTTTTTT.